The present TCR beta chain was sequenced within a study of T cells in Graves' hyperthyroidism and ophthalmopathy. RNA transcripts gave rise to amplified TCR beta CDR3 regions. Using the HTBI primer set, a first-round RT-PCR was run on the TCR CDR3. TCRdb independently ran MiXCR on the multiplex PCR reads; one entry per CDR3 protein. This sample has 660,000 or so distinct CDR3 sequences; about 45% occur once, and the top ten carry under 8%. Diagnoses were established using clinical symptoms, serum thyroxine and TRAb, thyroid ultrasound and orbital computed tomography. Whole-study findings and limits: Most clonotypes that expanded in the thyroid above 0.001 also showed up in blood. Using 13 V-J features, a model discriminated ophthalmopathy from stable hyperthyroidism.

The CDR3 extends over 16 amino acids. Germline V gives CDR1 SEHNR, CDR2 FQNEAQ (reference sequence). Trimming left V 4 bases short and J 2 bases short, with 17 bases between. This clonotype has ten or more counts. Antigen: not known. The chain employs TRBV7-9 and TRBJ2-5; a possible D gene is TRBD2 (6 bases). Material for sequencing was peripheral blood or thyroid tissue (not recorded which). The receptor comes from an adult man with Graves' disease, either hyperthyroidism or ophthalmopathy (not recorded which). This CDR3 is CASSSSRLGPQETQYF. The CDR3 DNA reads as TGTGCCAGCAGCTCCTCCCGACTAGGACCTCAAGAGACCCAGTACTTC. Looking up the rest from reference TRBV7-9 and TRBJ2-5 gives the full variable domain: DTGVSQNPRHKITKRGQNVTFRCDPISEHNRLYWYRQTLGQGPEFLTYFQNEAQLEKSRLLSDRFSAERPKGSFSTLEIQRTEQGDSAMYLCASSSSRLGPQETQYFGPGTRLLVL.